Sequencing of this T cell receptor beta chain was carried out in a study of blood T cell repertoires in COVID-19. Study context: Donors in the United States, Italy and Spain gave samples during acute or convalescent COVID-19.

Authors' processing steps: Reference gene primer amplification in the assay estimated nucleated cell counts. Sequencing used immunoSEQ multiplex PCR; TCRdb keeps in-frame clones, though not all of them. V and J calls and clone size are as listed in that table; D and trimming were resolved from the DNA. The sample includes approximately 97,000 clones, 70% to 90% of them seen just once. V was pared by 5 bases and J by 6 bases, with 16 bases between. CDR3 size: 14 residues. Germline values: CDR1 MNHEY, CDR2 SVGAGI. Those enrolled in Seattle joined during active infection and were followed longitudinally afterward.

The chain couples TRBV6-5 to TRBJ1-2; TRBD1 might be the D (6 bases). The material sequenced was peripheral blood. This TCR was recovered from a man between 45 and 60 years old with COVID-19, enrolled during active disease. In DNA, the CDR3 is TGTGCCAGCAGTCCCCCCCAGGGGCGGGATGGCTACACCTTC. Translated, it gives CASSPPQGRDGYTF.